This T cell receptor (beta chain) was sequenced during a study of cytomegalovirus exposure and HLA in healthy donors. Study results and caveats: In an earlier analysis, productive rearrangement rates for most beta V segments clustered near 90% or 30%. CMV serostatus was the sole immune exposure information available. In a later analysis, a genetic analysis reported fewer productive-TCR N-insertions in an Asian-associated ancestry cluster than the cohort average.

Regarding this clone: Its target is unknown.

The CDR3 is 16 amino acids. Per germline, CDR1 MDHEN and CDR2 SYDVKM. The ends lost 8 bases at V and 1 base at J; junction bases unmatched: 13. The PCR contained 60 Vbeta and 13 Jbeta primers. Here immunoSEQ multiplex PCR was the method, and the copy in TCRdb shows in-frame clones only, minus some. The data show around 39,000 clones, approximately 80% seen once. The sample consisted of PBMCs. The genes are TRBV28 and TRBJ2-5; 7 bases are a match to TRBD1. The origin of this receptor is a man younger than 40 in good health and CMV-seronegative. The CDR3 reads CASRNPGQFSQETQYF. Written as DNA, the CDR3 is TGTGCCAGCCGTAACCCGGGACAGTTCTCCCAAGAGACCCAGTACTTC.